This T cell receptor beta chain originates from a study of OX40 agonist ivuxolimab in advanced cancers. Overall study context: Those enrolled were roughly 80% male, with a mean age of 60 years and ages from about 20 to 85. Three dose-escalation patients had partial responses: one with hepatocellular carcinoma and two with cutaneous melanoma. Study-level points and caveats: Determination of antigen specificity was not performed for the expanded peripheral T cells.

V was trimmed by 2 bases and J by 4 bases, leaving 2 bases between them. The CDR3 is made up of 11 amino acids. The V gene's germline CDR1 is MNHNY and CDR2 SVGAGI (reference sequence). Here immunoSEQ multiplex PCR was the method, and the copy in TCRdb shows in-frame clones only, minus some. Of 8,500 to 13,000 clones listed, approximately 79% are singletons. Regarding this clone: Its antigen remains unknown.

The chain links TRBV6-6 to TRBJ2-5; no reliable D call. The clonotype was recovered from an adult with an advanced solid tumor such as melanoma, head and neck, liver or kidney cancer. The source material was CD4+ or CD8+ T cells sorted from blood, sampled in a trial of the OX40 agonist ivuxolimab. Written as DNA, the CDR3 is TGTGCCAGCAGTTACGGAGAGACCCAGTACTTC. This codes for CASSYGETQYF.